This TCR beta chain was recovered during a study of blood T cell repertoires in COVID-19. Study background: Spain, Italy and the United States supplied samples that represented acute and convalescent COVID-19. T cells, B-cell-depleted T cells, or PBMCs supplied cDNA or gDNA.

The length of the CDR3 is 14 residues. Trimming cost V 6 bases and J 1 base, with 15 bases left between them. CDR1 and CDR2 (germline): SQVTM, ANQGSEA. Authors' data handling: From reference gene primer amplification, estimates of nucleated cell counts were derived. Generated by immunoSEQ multiplex PCR, the TCRdb table keeps only in-frame clones and is missing some. V, J and clone size reflect that table, while D and trimming were determined from the DNA. This sample carries 100,000 to 150,000 clones, 87% of them seen once, and the ten largest clones take about 7.7%. The chain is built from TRBV29-1 and TRBJ1-1; weak D call: TRBD1 (6 bases). This TCR came from a human donor in a cohort sampled during active COVID-19. The sequencing input was peripheral blood. The CDR3 loop reads CSVTDRSRNTEAFF. CDR3 in DNA: TGCAGCGTCACAGACAGGTCCAGGAACACTGAAGCTTTCTTT.